This TCR beta chain came from a study of cytomegalovirus exposure and HLA in healthy donors. At the time of sampling, donors were nominally healthy, though unrecorded immune exposures were likely. The PCR used 60 Vbeta and 13 Jbeta primers. Profiled with immunoSEQ multiplex PCR; TCRdb holds only in-frame clones, not every one. The sample includes 100,000 or so clones, roughly 60% of them seen just once. Comment on this clone: Its antigen is not identified.

Study-wide points: When a later analysis was performed, an Asian-associated ancestry cluster reportedly had fewer N-insertions than the 666-donor mean.

The CDR3 length is 14 residues. Looked up from germline, CDR1 is SGHNT and CDR2 is YYREEE (reference sequence). With V trimmed by 1 base and J by 1 base, 1 base remained unmatched. The chain has TRBV5-4 and TRBJ1-1; 7 nucleotides agree with TRBD1. The TCR originated in a human donor in good health. The sequencing sample was made of PBMCs. The CDR3 protein is CASSLRQGNTEAFF. As DNA, the CDR3 is TGTGCCAGCAGCTTGCGACAGGGGAACACTGAAGCTTTCTTT.